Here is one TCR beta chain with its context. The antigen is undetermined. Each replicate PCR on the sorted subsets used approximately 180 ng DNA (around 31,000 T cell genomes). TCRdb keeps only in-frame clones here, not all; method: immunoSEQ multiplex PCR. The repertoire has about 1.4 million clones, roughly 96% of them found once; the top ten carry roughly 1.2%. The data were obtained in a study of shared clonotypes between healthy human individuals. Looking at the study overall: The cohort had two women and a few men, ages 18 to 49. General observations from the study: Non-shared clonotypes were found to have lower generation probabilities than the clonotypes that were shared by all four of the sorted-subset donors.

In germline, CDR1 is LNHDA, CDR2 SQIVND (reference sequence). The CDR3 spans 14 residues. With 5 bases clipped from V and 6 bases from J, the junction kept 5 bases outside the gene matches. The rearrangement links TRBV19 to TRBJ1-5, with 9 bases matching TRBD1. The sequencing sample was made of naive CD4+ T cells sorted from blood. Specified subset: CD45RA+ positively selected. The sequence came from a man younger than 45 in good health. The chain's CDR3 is CASSSGQGSQPQHF. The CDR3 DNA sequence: TGTGCCAGTAGTTCCGGACAGGGGAGTCAGCCCCAGCATTTT.